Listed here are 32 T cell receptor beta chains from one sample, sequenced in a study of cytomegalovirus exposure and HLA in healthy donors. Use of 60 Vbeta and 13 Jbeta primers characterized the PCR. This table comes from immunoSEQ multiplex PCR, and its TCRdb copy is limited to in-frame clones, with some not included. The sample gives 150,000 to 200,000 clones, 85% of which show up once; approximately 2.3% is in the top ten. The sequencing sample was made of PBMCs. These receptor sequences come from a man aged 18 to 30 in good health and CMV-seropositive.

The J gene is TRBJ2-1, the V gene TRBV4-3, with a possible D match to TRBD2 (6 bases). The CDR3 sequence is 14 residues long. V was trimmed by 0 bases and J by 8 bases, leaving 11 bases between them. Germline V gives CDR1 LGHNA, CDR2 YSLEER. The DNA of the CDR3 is TGCGCCAGCAGCCAAGACCGGGGGATCCATGAGCAGTTCTTC. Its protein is CASSQDRGIHEQFF.

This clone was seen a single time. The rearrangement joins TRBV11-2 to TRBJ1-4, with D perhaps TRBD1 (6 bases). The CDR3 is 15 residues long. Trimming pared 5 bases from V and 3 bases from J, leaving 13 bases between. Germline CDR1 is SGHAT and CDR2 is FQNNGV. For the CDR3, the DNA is TGTGCCAGCAGCCTCTCGACAGGAGCTAATGAAAAACTGTTTTTT. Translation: CASSLSTGANEKLFF. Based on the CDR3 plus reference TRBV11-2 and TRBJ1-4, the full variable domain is EAGVAQSPRYKIIEKRQSVAFWCNPISGHATLYWYQQILGQGPKLLIQFQNNGVVDDSQLPKDRFSAERLKGVDSTLKIQPAKLEDSAVYLCASSLSTGANEKLFFGSGTQLSVL.

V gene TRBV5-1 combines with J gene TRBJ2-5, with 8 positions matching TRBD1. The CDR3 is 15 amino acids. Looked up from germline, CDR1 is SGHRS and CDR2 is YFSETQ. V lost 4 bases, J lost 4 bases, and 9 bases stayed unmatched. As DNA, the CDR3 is TGCGCCAGCAGCGGGCAAGGACAGGGCCTAGAGACCCAGTACTTC. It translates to CASSGQGQGLETQYF. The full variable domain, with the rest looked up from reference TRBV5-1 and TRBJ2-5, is KAGVTQTPRYLIKTRGQQVTLSCSPISGHRSVSWYQQTPGQGLQFLFEYFSETQRNKGNFPGRFSGRQFSNSRSEMNVSTLELGDSALYLCASSGQGQGLETQYFGPGTRLLVL.

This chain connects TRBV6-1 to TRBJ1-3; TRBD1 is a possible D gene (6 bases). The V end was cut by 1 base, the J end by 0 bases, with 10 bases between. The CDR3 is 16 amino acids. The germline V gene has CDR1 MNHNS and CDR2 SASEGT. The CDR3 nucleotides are TGTGCCAGCAGTGAAGTTCAGGGGCGCTCTGGAAACACCATATATTTT. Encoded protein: CASSEVQGRSGNTIYF.

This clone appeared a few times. CDR3 in amino acids: CASSLGGGGYTF. CDR3 in DNA: TGTGCCAGCAGCTTAGGCGGCGGGGGCTACACCTTC. The J gene is TRBJ1-2, the V gene TRBV7-6; D ambiguous. Germline CDR1 SGHVS, CDR2 FNYEAQ. This CDR3 has 12 amino acids. V lost 1 base and J lost 8, with 8 bases in between.

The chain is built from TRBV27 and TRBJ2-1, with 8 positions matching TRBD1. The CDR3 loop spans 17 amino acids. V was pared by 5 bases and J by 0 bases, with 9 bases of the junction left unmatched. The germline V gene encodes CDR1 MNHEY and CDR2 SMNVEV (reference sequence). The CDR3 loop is CASSPDGTGLSYNEQFF. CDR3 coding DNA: TGTGCCAGCAGTCCGGATGGGACAGGTCTCTCCTACAATGAGCAGTTCTTC.

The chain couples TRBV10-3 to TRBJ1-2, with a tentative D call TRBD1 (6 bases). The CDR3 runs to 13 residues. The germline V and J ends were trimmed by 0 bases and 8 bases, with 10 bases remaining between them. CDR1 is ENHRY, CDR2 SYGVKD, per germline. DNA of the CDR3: TGTGCCATCAGTGAGTCCGGGGGGGGCGGCTACACCTTC. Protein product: CAISESGGGGYTF.

This CDR3 reads CASSLSVRGALYF. The CDR3, as DNA: TGTGCCAGCAGTTTATCGGTTAGAGGTGCCCTATATTTT. This chain connects TRBV27 to TRBJ1-3; D gene unclear. The CDR3 covers 13 residues. Trimming shortened V by 0 bases and J by 14 bases, and 14 bases separated the two germline ends. Germline-derived CDR1 and CDR2 are MNHEY and SMNVEV (reference sequence).

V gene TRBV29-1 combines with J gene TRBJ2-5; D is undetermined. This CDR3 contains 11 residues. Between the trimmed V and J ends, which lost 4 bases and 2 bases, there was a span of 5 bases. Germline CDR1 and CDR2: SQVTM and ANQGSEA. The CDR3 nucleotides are TGCAGCGTTGGGCAGCAAGAGACCCAGTACTTC. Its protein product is CSVGQQETQYF.

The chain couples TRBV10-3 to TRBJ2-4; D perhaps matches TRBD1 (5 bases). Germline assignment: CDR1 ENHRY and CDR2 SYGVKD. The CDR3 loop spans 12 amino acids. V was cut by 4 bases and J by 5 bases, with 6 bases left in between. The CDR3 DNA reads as TGTGCCATCAGTGCGACAGAAAACATTCAGTACTTC. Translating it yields CAISATENIQYF.

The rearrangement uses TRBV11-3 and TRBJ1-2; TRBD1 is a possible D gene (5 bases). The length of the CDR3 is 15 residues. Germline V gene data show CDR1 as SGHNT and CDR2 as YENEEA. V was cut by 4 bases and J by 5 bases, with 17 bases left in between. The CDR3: CASSYDFGTPYGYTF. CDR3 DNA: TGTGCCAGCAGCTATGACTTTGGGACTCCTTATGGCTACACCTTC.

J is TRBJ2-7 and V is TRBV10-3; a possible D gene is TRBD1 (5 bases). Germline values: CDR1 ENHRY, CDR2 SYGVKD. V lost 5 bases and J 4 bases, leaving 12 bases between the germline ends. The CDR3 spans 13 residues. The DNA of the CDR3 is TGTGCCATCAGTTCCTACAGGAGTTACGAGCAGTACTTC. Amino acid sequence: CAISSYRSYEQYF.

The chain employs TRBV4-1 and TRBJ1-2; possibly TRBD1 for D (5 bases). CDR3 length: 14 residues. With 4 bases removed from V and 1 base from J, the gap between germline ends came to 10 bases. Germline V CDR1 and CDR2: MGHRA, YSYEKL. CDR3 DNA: TGCGCCAGCAGCCCGGCCAGGGATAACTATGGCTACACCTTC. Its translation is CASSPARDNYGYTF.

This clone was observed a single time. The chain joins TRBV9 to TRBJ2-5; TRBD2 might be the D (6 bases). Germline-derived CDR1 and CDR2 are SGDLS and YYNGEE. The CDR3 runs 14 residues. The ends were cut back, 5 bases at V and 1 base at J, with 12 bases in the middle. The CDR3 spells CASSRGATQETQYF. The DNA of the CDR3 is TGTGCCAGCAGTCGCGGGGCCACCCAAGAGACCCAGTACTTC.

The CDR3 DNA sequence: TGTGCCAGCAGTGACAGCGGGGGGCAAGAGACCCAGTACTTC. Translating gives CASSDSGGQETQYF. The chain links TRBV2 to TRBJ2-5; 9 positions agree with TRBD2. Germline V gene data show CDR1 as SNHLY and CDR2 as FYNNEI. There are 14 residues in the CDR3. Unmatched junction bases numbered 1, after V lost 3 bases and J lost 2 bases.

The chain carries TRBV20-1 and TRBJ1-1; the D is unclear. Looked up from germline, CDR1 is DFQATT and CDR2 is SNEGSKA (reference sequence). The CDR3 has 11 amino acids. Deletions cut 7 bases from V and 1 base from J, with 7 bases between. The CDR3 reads CSEQKNTEAFF. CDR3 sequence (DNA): TGCAGTGAACAGAAGAACACTGAAGCTTTCTTT.

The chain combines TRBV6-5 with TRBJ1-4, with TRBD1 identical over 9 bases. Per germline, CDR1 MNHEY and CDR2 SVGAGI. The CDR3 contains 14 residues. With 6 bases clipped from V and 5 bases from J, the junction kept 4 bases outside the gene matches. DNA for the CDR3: TGTGCCAGCAGGACCGGGACAGGGAATGAAAAACTGTTTTTT. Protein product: CASRTGTGNEKLFF.

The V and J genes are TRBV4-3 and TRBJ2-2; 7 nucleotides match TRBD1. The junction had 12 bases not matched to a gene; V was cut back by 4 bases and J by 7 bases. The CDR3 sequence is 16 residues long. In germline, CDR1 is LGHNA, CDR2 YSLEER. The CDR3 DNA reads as TGCGCCAGCAGCCCAGAATGGACAGGTGGGGGCGGGGAGCTGTTTTTT. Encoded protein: CASSPEWTGGGGELFF.

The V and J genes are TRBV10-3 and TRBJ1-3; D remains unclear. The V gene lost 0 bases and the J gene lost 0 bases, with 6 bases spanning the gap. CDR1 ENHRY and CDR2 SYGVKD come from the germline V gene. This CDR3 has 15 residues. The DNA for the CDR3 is TGTGCCATCAGTGAGTCAGACATCTCTGGAAACACCATATATTTT. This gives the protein CAISESDISGNTIYF.

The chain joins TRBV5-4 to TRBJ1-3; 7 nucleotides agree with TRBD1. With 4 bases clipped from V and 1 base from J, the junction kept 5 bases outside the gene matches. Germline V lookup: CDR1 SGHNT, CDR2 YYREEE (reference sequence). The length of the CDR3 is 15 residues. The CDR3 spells CASSIQGLSGNTIYF. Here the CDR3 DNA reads TGTGCCAGCAGCATACAGGGGCTGTCTGGAAACACCATATATTTT. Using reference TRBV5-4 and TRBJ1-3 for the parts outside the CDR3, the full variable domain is ETGVTQSPTHLIKTRGQQVTLRCSSQSGHNTVSWYQQALGQGPQFIFQYYREEENGRGNFPPRFSGLQFPNYSSELNVNALELDDSALYLCASSIQGLSGNTIYFGEGSWLTVV.

CDR3 region: CASSPHVTQDRVYEQYF. The CDR3 region has the DNA TGTGCCAGCAGCCCACACGTTACCCAGGACAGGGTTTACGAGCAGTACTTC. V gene TRBV11-3 combines with J gene TRBJ2-7, with 8 bases that match TRBD1. J lost 4 bases, V lost 5 bases, and 16 bases had no gene match. Germline loops: CDR1 SGHNT, CDR2 YENEEA. The CDR3 covers 17 residues.

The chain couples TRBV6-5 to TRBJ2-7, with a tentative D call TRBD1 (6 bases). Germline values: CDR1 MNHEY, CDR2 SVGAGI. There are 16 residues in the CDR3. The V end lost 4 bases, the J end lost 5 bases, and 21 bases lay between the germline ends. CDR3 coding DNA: TGTGCCAGCAGTTTTACTGGACAGACACCTGGGAACGAGCAGTACTTC. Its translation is CASSFTGQTPGNEQYF.

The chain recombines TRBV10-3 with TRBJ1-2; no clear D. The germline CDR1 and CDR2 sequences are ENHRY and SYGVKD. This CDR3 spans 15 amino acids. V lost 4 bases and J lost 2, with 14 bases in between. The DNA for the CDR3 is TGTGCCATCAGTGGATCCGGGATTCGGAACTATGGCTACACCTTC. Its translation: CAISGSGIRNYGYTF.

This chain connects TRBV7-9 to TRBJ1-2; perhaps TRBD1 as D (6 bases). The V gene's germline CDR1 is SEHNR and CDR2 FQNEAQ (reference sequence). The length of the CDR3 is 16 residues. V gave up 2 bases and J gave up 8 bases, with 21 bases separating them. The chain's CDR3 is CASSLRIAGERGGYTF. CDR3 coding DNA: TGTGCCAGCAGCTTAAGAATCGCAGGGGAGAGAGGCGGCTACACCTTC.

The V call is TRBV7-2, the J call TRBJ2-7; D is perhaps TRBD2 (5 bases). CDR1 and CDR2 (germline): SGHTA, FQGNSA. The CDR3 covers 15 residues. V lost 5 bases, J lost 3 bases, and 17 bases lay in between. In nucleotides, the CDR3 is TGTGCCAGCAGCCTTACGGGGTTCGCTCACTACGAGCAGTACTTC. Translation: CASSLTGFAHYEQYF.

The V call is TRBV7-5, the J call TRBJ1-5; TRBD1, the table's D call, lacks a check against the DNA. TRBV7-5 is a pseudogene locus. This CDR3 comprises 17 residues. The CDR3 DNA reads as TGTGCCAGAAGCTTAGGTTGGCTAGGGGATAGCAATCAGCCCCAGCATTTT. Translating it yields CARSLGWLGDSNQPQHF.

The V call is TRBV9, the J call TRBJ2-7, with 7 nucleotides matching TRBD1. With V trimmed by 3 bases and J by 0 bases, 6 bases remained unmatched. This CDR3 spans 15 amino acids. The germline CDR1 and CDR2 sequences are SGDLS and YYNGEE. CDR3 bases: TGTGCCAGCAGCGGAAAGGACAGGAACTCCTACGAGCAGTACTTC. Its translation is CASSGKDRNSYEQYF.

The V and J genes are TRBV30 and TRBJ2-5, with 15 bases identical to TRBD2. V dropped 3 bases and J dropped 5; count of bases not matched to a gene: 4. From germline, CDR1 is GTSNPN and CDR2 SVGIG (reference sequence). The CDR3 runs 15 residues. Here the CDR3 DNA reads TGTGCCTGGAGCGCCGGGACTAGCGGGGGGGAGACCCAGTACTTC. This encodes CAWSAGTSGGETQYF.

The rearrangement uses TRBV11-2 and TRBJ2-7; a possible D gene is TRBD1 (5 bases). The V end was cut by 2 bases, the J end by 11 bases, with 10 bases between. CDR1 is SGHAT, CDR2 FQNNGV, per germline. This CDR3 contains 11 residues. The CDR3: CASSLTAGKYF. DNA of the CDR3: TGTGCCAGCAGCTTAACGGCAGGGAAGTACTTC.

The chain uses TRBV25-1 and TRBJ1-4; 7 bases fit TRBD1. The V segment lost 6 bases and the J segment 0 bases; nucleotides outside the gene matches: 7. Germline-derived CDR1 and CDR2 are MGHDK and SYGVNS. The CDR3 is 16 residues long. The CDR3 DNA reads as TGTGCCAGCAGACGCGGGACAGTATCAACTAATGAAAAACTGTTTTTT. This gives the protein CASRRGTVSTNEKLFF.

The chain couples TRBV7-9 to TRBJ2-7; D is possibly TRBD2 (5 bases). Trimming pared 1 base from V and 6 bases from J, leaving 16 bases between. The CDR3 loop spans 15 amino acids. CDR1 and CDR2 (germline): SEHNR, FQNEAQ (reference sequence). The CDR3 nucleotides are TGTGCCAGCAGCTTAGTGGCAGGCTCTAGCTCCGAGCAGTACTTC. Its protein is CASSLVAGSSSEQYF.

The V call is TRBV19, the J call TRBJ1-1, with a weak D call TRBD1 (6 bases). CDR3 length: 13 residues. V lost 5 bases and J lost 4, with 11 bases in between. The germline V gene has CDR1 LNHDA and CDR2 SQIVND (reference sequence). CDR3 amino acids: CASSFRGGTEAFF. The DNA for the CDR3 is TGTGCCAGTAGTTTCAGGGGCGGCACTGAAGCTTTCTTT.